These T cell receptor beta chains were read from a single sample in a study of blood T cells in healthy people across ages. Each CDR3 protein is one row after TCRdb ran MiXCR on the 5' RACE reads. The sample includes some 1.4 million distinct CDR3 sequences, about 43% of them seen just once. Sequenced sample: blood. The source of these receptors is a woman aged 18-29 years in good health. Each CDR3 is given with its conserved first and last residue. D genes are given only for firm matches. Clone size appears in some rows only: once, few, many, or a class for an expanded clone.

J gene | V gene | D gene | clone size | CDR3 protein | CDR3 DNA
TRBJ2-3 | TRBV20-1 | TRBD2 | NA | CSAPTSGGRYF | TGCAGTGCTCCGACTAGCGGGGGGAGGTATTTT
TRBJ2-3 | TRBV6-1 | TRBD1 | few | CASSEWGQRTDTQYF | TGTGCCAGCAGTGAATGGGGACAGCGCACAGATACGCAGTATTTT
TRBJ1-1 | TRBV2 | NA | NA | CASSVPVGAEAFF | TGTGCCAGCAGTGTCCCGGTAGGGGCTGAAGCTTTCTTT
TRBJ2-3 | TRBV7-6 | NA | many | CASSLGTPGTDTQYF | TGTGCCAGCAGCTTAGGGACACCCGGCACAGATACGCAGTATTTT
TRBJ1-6 | TRBV13 | NA | few | CASASYNSPLHF | TGTGCCAGCGCGTCCTATAATTCACCCCTCCACTTT
TRBJ1-2 | TRBV2 | NA | few | CASSEAGLEAGYTF | TGTGCCAGCAGTGAGGCAGGGCTGGAAGCTGGCTACACCTTC
TRBJ1-2 | TRBV4-1 | TRBD1 | NA | CASSQAGDRGSGYTF | TGCGCCAGCAGCCAAGCGGGGGACAGGGGGTCCGGCTACACCTTC
TRBJ2-6 | TRBV12-5 | NA | NA | CASASTGSGANVLTF | TGTGCTAGTGCCTCGACTGGCTCTGGGGCCAACGTCCTGACTTTC
TRBJ1-2 | TRBV20-1 | NA | NA | CSAKTGGYTF | TGCAGTGCTAAGACTGGCGGCTACACCTTC
TRBJ1-2 | TRBV7-2 | NA | once | CASSFGRGAYGYTF | TGTGCCAGCAGCTTCGGACGCGGAGCATATGGCTACACCTTC
TRBJ2-7 | TRBV9 | NA | NA | CASSGQGNPYEQYF | TGTGCCAGCAGCGGTCAGGGCAATCCTTACGAGCAGTACTTC
TRBJ2-3 | TRBV12-3/TRBV12-4 | TRBD1 | NA | CASSVTGGPNTDAQYF | TGTGCCAGCAGTGTTACAGGGGGCCCCAACACAGATGCGCAGTATTTT
TRBJ2-3 | TRBV4-1 | NA | many | CASSQGGATDTQYF | TGCGCCAGCAGCCAAGGGGGCGCCACAGATACGCAGTATTTT
TRBJ2-1 | TRBV9 | NA | few | CASSVARGASSDEQFF | TGTGCCAGCAGCGTAGCGCGAGGTGCTAGCAGCGATGAGCAGTTCTTC
TRBJ2-1 | TRBV27 | NA | NA | CASSLSTGLNEQFF | TGTGCCAGCAGTTTATCAACAGGGTTGAATGAGCAGTTCTTC
TRBJ2-3 | TRBV7-3 | NA | few | CASSSGVGLRTDTQYF | TGTGCCAGCAGCTCGGGCGTAGGACTCCGAACAGATACGCAGTATTTT
TRBJ2-2 | TRBV6-7 | NA | NA | CASSEGPPKGTGELFF | TGTGCCAGCAGTGAGGGACCACCAAAGGGCACCGGGGAGCTGTTTTTT
TRBJ2-1 | TRBV5-5 | NA | NA | CASSSLAVGHNEQFF | TGTGCCAGCAGCAGCTTAGCGGTCGGTCACAATGAGCAGTTCTTC
TRBJ1-5 | TRBV2 | NA | NA | CASSVQNNQPQHF | TGTGCCAGCAGTGTACAGAACAATCAGCCCCAGCATTTT
TRBJ1-6 | TRBV20-1 | TRBD1 | NA | CSAMKTGVYNSPLHF | TGCAGTGCTATGAAGACAGGGGTTTATAATTCACCCCTCCACTTT
TRBJ2-5 | TRBV7-2 | NA | few | CASSLRVGAGKNQETQYF | TGTGCCAGCAGCCTCAGGGTCGGAGCTGGGAAAAACCAAGAGACCCAGTACTTC
TRBJ2-5 | TRBV7-2 | TRBD1 | NA | CASSQGDRERETQYF | TGTGCCAGCAGCCAAGGGGACAGGGAAAGGGAGACCCAGTACTTC
TRBJ2-5 | TRBV5-4 | NA | NA | CASQRGAQIGETQYF | TGTGCCAGCCAACGGGGGGCGCAGATAGGAGAGACCCAGTACTTC
TRBJ2-3 | TRBV29-1 | TRBD2 | few | CSVEGGLAGDTQYF | TGCAGCGTTGAGGGAGGACTAGCGGGAGATACGCAGTATTTT
TRBJ2-7 | TRBV5-1 | NA | NA | CASSLHSTDEQYF | TGCGCCAGCAGCTTGCACTCAACGGACGAGCAGTACTTC
TRBJ2-1 | TRBV5-1 | NA | NA | CASRPPYGLGYNEQFF | TGCGCCAGCAGGCCTCCCTATGGGTTGGGTTACAATGAGCAGTTCTTC